Listed below are T cell receptor beta chains from one sample, sequenced in a study of regulatory T cells in long-lasting Graves disease. TCRdb recomputed calls from the multiplex PCR reads with MiXCR, one row per CDR3 protein. The sample has more than 300,000 distinct CDR3 sequences, roughly 17% seen once. A further study also used this sample, focusing on T cells in Graves' hyperthyroidism and ophthalmopathy.

Sequences were derived from peripheral blood mononuclear cells (PBMCs), sampled at new diagnosis, from a patient treated with antithyroid drugs. These receptors all stem from a woman between 18 and 29 years old with Graves disease. CDR3s include the opening cysteine and the closing phenylalanine or tryptophan. D genes are given only for firm matches. The listing skips clone size in some rows; elsewhere it reads once, few, many or a size class.

clone_size,cdr3_length,d_call,v_call,j_call,cdr3_aa,cdr3_nt
many,13,.,TRBV10-3,TRBJ1-5,CAIRGAGNQPQHF,TGTGCCATCCGGGGGGCTGGCAATCAGCCCCAGCATTTT
many,11,.,TRBV28,TRBJ1-3,CASTQGYTIYF,TGTGCCAGCACCCAGGGGTACACCATATATTTT
many,15,TRBD2,TRBV28,TRBJ2-3,CASDPTSGSTDTQYF,TGTGCCAGCGATCCGACTAGCGGGTCTACAGATACGCAGTATTTT
many,15,.,TRBV27,TRBJ2-5,CASRLRGGSGETQYF,TGTGCCAGCAGACTACGTGGGGGTTCAGGGGAGACCCAGTACTTC
few,14,.,TRBV9,TRBJ2-5,CASSVRTDQETQYF,TGTGCCAGCAGCGTGAGGACGGATCAAGAGACCCAGTACTTC
few,14,.,TRBV10-3,TRBJ1-5,CAISEVDSNQPQHF,TGTGCCATCAGTGAGGTGGATAGCAATCAGCCCCAGCATTTT
many,13,TRBD1,TRBV2,TRBJ1-4,CASGGQGHEKLFF,TGTGCCAGCGGGGGACAGGGCCATGAAAAACTGTTTTTT
few,15,.,TRBV9,TRBJ2-1,CASSTRTDLYNEQFF,TGTGCCAGCAGCACTCGGACTGACCTCTACAATGAGCAGTTCTTC
many,14,.,TRBV19,TRBJ1-1,CASSKGGWGTEAFF,TGTGCCAGTAGCAAGGGGGGTTGGGGCACTGAAGCTTTCTTT
many,15,TRBD1,TRBV20-1,TRBJ2-5,CSAEAPGQGQETQYF,TGCAGTGCTGAGGCCCCGGGACAGGGGCAAGAGACCCAGTACTTC
.,15,.,TRBV28,TRBJ2-7,CASNYAGTRAYEQYF,TGTGCCAGCAATTATGCCGGGACACGAGCCTACGAGCAGTACTTC
many,15,TRBD2,TRBV7-6,TRBJ2-1,CASQDGLAGGNEQFF,TGTGCCAGCCAGGATGGACTAGCGGGGGGCAATGAGCAGTTCTTC
.,14,.,TRBV20-1,TRBJ2-2,CSAGRSANTGELFF,TGCAGTGCTGGGAGGTCCGCGAACACCGGGGAGCTGTTTTTT
.,16,.,TRBV5-1,TRBJ2-7,CASRELGGDSIYEQYF,TGCGCCAGCAGAGAGTTGGGGGGGGACAGCATCTACGAGCAGTACTTC
few,15,.,TRBV6-4,TRBJ1-5,CASSYDNRRDQPQHF,TGTGCCAGCAGTTACGACAACCGCCGGGATCAGCCCCAGCATTTT
many,14,TRBD1,TRBV12-3/TRBV12-4,TRBJ1-2,CASKITTGLDGYTF,TGTGCCAGCAAAATAACGACAGGGTTGGATGGCTACACCTTC
.,16,TRBD2,TRBV5-6,TRBJ2-1,CASNTRLAGGRNEQFF,TGTGCCAGCAATACCAGACTAGCGGGAGGTAGGAATGAGCAGTTCTTC
.,13,.,TRBV28,TRBJ1-2,CASSPGGVYGYTF,TGTGCCAGCAGCCCTGGGGGGGTCTATGGCTACACCTTC
once,13,.,TRBV15,TRBJ1-2,CATSRDGVEGYTF,TGTGCCACCAGCAGAGATGGTGTAGAAGGCTACACCTTC
.,16,TRBD2,TRBV29-1,TRBJ2-7,CSAKGGGLAGFYEQYF,TGCAGCGCGAAGGGTGGGGGCCTAGCGGGGTTCTACGAGCAGTACTTC
.,18,.,TRBV11-2,TRBJ1-5,CASSQPLEAGYSNQPQHF,TGTGCCAGCAGCCAGCCCTTGGAGGCAGGGTATAGCAATCAGCCCCAGCATTTT
few,13,TRBD1,TRBV2,TRBJ1-2,CASSRQGEYGYTF,TGTGCCAGCAGTCGGCAGGGGGAGTATGGCTACACCTTC
many,14,.,TRBV7-9,TRBJ1-1,CASSFMGVSTEAFF,TGTGCCAGCAGCTTTATGGGGGTGAGCACTGAAGCTTTCTTT
many,15,TRBD1,TRBV2,TRBJ2-1,CAGEIGTGFYNEQFF,TGTGCCGGAGAGATTGGGACAGGGTTTTACAATGAGCAGTTCTTC
.,14,TRBD1,TRBV25-1,TRBJ2-5,CASSEFGTEETQYF,TGTGCCAGCAGTGAATTTGGGACAGAAGAGACCCAGTACTTC
many,12,TRBD1,TRBV6-1,TRBJ2-1,CASKKGAREQFF,TGTGCCAGCAAAAAGGGGGCAAGGGAGCAGTTCTTC
.,14,TRBD1,TRBV6-1,TRBJ1-5,CASSRGQGNQPQHF,TGTGCCAGCAGCCGGGGACAGGGCAATCAGCCCCAGCATTTT
.,12,.,TRBV19,TRBJ2-1,CASGNRGTGQFF,TGTGCCAGTGGTAACCGGGGGACTGGGCAGTTCTTC
many,16,TRBD2,TRBV20-1,TRBJ2-3,CSAVHRAGVNTDTQYF,TGCAGTGCTGTTCACCGAGCGGGAGTGAACACAGATACGCAGTATTTT
many,12,.,TRBV5-6,TRBJ1-1,CASSLLITEAFF,TGTGCCAGCAGCTTACTGATCACTGAAGCTTTCTTT
many,16,TRBD2,TRBV6-5,TRBJ2-1,CASSSLSGRAEAEQFF,TGTGCCAGCAGTTCCCTCAGTGGGAGGGCCGAGGCTGAGCAGTTCTTC
many,15,.,TRBV4-2,TRBJ2-5,CASSQVPLPQQTQYF,TGTGCCAGCAGCCAAGTTCCACTCCCCCAACAGACCCAGTACTTC
many,14,.,TRBV6-5,TRBJ2-7,CASSYLQGYGEQYF,TGTGCCAGCAGTTACTTACAGGGTTACGGCGAGCAGTACTTC
few,14,.,TRBV6-1,TRBJ2-7,CASKRDVSSYEQYF,TGTGCCAGCAAAAGGGACGTGAGTTCCTACGAGCAGTACTTC
.,12,TRBD1,TRBV19,TRBJ1-2,CASSATGRRYTF,TGTGCCAGTAGTGCGACAGGGCGACGCTACACCTTC
many,15,TRBD2,TRBV11-3,TRBJ2-1,CASSHQSGTAIEQFF,TGTGCCAGCAGCCATCAGAGCGGGACGGCAATTGAGCAGTTCTTC
.,16,.,TRBV10-3,TRBJ1-6,CAISDRGSGNNSPLHF,TGTGCCATCAGTGACCGCGGGAGCGGGAATAATTCACCCCTCCACTTT
few,16,.,TRBV19,TRBJ2-1,CASSRLSTRNGNEQFF,TGTGCCAGTAGTAGGTTAAGTACGCGAAATGGGAATGAGCAGTTCTTC
many,14,TRBD1,TRBV20-1,TRBJ2-7,CSATRDSRSYEQYF,TGCAGTGCCACCCGGGACAGCCGTTCCTACGAGCAGTACTTC
.,13,.,TRBV18,TRBJ1-3,CASSTGRGNTRYF,TGTGCCAGCTCAACAGGGAGGGGAAACACCAGATATTTT